This T cell receptor beta chain was captured in a study of T-cell memory formation after mild COVID-19. Study information: The TCR clusters were mostly specific to one donor. Findings of the study overall: Within pre-infection memory, some responding clones were found, suggesting cross-reactive memory joined. Mainly in CM and EM were contracting CD4+ clones; CD8+ were in EMRA.

One entry per CDR3 protein, called by TCRdb with MiXCR from the 5' RACE reads. The sample yields more than 300,000 distinct CDR3 sequences, over 11% seen once. The table lists this clonotype with a few counts. The antigen is not known. This CDR3 is 12 amino acids long. Germline-derived CDR1 and CDR2 are SGHRS and YFSETQ. Trimming pared 4 bases from V and 8 bases from J, leaving 10 bases between. The sequence came from a man younger than 35 who had mild COVID-19 (a few samples of this study predate the infection). Cell type and time point are not known. The sequenced sample consisted of PBMCs or a T cell subset sorted from them (not recorded which). The chain has TRBV5-1 and TRBJ1-3; tentative D call: TRBD1 (5 bases). CDR3 bases: TGCGCCAGCAGCCCTGGGGGAGACACCATATATTTT. This codes for CASSPGGDTIYF.